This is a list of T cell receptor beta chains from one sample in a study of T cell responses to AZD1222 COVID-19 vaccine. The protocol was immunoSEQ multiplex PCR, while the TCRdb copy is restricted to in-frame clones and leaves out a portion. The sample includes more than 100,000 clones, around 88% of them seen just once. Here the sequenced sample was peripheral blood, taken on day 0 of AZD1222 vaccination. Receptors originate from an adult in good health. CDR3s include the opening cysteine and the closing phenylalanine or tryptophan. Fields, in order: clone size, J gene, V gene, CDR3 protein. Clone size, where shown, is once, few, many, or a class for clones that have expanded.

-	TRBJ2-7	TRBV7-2	CASSSRASYDYEQYF
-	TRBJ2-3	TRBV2	CASSEGGQGGTDTQYF
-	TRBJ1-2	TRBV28	CASSNYGYTF
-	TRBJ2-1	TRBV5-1	CASSSRDRVTDEQFF
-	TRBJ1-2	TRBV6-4	CASSDSDNYGYTF
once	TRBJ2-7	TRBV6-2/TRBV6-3	CASSYETGSYYEQYF
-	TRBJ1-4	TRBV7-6	CASSLQEGGEKLFF
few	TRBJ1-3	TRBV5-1	CASSPGGVGGNTIYF
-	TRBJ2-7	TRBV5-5	CASSTRTGRGQYF
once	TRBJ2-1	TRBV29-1	CSVERFSGTGGNEQFF
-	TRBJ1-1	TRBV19	CASSTGTGVFPNTEAFF
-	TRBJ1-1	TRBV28	CASSLQGVEAFF
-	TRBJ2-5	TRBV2	CASTPSGGEAETQYF
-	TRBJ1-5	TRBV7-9	CASSFRVDQPQHF